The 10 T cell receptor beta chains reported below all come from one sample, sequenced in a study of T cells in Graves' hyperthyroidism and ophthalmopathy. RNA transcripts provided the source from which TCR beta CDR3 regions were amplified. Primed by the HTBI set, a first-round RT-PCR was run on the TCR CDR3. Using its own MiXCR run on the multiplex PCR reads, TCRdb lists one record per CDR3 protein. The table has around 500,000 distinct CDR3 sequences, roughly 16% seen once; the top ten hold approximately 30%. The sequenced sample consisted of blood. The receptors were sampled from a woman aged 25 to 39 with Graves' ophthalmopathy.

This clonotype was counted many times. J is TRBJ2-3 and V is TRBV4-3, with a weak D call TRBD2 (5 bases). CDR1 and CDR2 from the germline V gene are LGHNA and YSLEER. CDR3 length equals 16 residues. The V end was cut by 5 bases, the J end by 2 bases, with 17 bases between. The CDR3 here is CASSERADSSTDTQYF. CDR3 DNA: TGCGCCAGCAGCGAAAGGGCGGACTCCTCCACAGATACGCAGTATTTT.

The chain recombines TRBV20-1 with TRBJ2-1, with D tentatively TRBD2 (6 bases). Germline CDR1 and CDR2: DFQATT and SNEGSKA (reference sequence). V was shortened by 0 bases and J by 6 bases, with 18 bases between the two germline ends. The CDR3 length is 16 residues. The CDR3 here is CSARDSRLVWVNEQFF. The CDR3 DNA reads TGCAGTGCTAGAGATTCTCGACTAGTTTGGGTCAATGAGCAGTTCTTC.

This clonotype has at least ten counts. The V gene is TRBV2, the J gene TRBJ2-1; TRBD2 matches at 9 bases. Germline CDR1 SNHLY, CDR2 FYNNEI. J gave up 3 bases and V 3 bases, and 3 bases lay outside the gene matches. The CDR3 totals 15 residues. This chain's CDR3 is CASSEASGIYNEQFF. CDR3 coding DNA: TGTGCCAGCAGTGAGGCTAGCGGGATCTACAATGAGCAGTTCTTC.

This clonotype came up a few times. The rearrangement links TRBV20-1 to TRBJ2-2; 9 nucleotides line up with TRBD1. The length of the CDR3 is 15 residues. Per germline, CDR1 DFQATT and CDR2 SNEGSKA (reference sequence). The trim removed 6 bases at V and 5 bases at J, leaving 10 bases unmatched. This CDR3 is CSATPRDRVTGELFF. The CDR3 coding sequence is TGCAGTGCCACCCCACGGGACAGGGTTACCGGGGAGCTGTTTTTT.

Here the CDR3 reads CSAGREGYGYTF. In nucleotides, the CDR3 is TGCAGTGCTGGCAGGGAAGGCTATGGCTACACCTTC. The V call is TRBV20-1, the J call TRBJ1-2; D possibly corresponds to TRBD1 (5 bases). Trimming removed 5 bases at V and 4 bases at J, with 11 bases between. The CDR3 runs 12 residues. Germline V gene lookup returns CDR1 DFQATT and CDR2 SNEGSKA (reference sequence).

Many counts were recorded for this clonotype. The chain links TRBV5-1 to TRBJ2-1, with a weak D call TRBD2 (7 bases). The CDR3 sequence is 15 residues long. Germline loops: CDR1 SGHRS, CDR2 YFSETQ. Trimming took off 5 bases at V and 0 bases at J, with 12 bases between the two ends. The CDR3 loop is CASRGGGASYNEQFF. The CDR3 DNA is TGCGCCAGCAGGGGAGGGGGGGCCTCCTACAATGAGCAGTTCTTC. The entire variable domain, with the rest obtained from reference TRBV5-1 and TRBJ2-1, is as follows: KAGVTQTPRYLIKTRGQQVTLSCSPISGHRSVSWYQQTPGQGLQFLFEYFSETQRNKGNFPGRFSGRQFSNSRSEMNVSTLELGDSALYLCASRGGGASYNEQFFGPGTRLTVL.

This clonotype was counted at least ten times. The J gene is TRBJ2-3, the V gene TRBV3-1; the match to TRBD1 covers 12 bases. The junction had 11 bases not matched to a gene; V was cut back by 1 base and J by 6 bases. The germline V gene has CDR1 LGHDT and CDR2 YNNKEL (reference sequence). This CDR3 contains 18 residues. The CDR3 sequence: CASSQAYPGDRGRDTQYF. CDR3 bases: TGTGCCAGCAGCCAAGCCTACCCCGGGGACAGGGGGCGGGATACGCAGTATTTT.

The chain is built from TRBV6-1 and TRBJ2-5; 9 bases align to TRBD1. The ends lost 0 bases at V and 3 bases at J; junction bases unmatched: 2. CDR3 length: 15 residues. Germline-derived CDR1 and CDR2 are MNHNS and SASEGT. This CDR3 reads CASSEAWTGEETQYF. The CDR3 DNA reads TGTGCCAGCAGTGAAGCCTGGACAGGGGAAGAGACCCAGTACTTC.

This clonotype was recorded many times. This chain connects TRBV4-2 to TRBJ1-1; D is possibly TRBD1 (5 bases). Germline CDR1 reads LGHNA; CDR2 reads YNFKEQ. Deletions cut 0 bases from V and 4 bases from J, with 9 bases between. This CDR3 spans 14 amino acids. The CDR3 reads CASSQESRGTEAFF. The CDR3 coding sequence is TGTGCCAGCAGCCAAGAGTCTAGGGGCACTGAAGCTTTCTTT.

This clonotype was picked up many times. The CDR3 loop is CASSSTRDTPYEQYF. DNA of the CDR3: TGTGCCAGCAGCTCAACCCGGGACACACCCTACGAGCAGTACTTC. The chain links TRBV11-1 to TRBJ2-7; D may be TRBD1 (6 bases). This CDR3 region has 15 residues. V was trimmed by 4 bases and J by 2 bases, leaving 15 bases between them. CDR1 is SGHAT, CDR2 FQDESV, per germline (reference sequence). Variable domain in full (rest from reference TRBV11-1 and TRBJ2-7): EAEVAQSPRYKITEKSQAVAFWCDPISGHATLYWYRQILGQGPELLVQFQDESVVDDSQLPKDRFSAERLKGVDSTLKIQPAELGDSAMYLCASSSTRDTPYEQYFGPGTRLTVT.